This TCR beta chain was obtained from a study of lymphopenia after photon versus proton radiotherapy. Study observations and caveats: Larger post-nadir TCR diversity loss correlated inversely with survival in deceased patients.

Of note for this clone: Its target is not known.

Clones were sequenced by immunoSEQ multiplex PCR, and TCRdb holds only the in-frame ones, with some missing. The sample includes some 25,000 clones, around 83% of them seen just once. Sample: peripheral blood, taken from a patient treated with photon-based radiotherapy. This receptor was obtained from a young man with gastric cancer.

Written as DNA, the CDR3 is TGTGCCAGCAGTGAAGGGGCAGACTATGGCTACACCTTC. It codes for CASSEGADYGYTF. This chain uses TRBV6-1 with TRBJ1-2; D unclear. Trimming removed 1 base from V and 3 bases from J, with 6 bases in between. The CDR3 runs to 13 residues. Looked up from germline, CDR1 is MNHNS and CDR2 is SASEGT.